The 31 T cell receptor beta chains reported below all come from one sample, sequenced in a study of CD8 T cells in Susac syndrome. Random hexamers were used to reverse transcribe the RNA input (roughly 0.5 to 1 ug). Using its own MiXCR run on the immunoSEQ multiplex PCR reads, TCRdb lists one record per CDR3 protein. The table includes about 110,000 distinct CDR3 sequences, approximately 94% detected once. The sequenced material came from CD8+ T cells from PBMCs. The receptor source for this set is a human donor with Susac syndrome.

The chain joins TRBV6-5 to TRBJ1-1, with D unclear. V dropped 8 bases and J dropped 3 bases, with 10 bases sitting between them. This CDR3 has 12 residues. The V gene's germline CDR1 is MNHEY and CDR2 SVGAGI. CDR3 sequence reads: CASEGLDTEAFF. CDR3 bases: TGTGCCAGCGAAGGGTTGGACACTGAAGCTTTCTTT.

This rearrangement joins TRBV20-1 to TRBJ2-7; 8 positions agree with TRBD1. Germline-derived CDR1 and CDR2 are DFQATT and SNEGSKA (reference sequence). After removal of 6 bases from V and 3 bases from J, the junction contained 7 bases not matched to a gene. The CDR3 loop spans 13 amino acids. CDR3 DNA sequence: TGCAGTGCCCCACAGGGGGTGAGCTACGAGCAGTACTTC. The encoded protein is CSAPQGVSYEQYF.

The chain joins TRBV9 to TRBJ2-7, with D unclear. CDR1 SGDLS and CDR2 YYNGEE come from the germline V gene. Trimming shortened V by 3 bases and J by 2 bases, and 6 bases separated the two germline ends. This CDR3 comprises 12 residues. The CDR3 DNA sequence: TGTGCCAGCAGCGGGGAAACCTACGAGCAGTACTTC. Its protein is CASSGETYEQYF.

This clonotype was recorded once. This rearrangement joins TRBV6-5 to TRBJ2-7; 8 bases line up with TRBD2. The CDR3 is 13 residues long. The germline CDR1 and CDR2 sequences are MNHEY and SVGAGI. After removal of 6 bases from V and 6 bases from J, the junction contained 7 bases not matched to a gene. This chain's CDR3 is CASSLGGEGEQYF. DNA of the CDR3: TGTGCCAGCAGCCTCGGGGGGGAAGGCGAGCAGTACTTC.

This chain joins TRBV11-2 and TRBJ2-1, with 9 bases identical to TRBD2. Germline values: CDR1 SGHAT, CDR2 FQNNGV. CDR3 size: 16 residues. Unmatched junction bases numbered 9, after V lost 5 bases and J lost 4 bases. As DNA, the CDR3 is TGTGCCAGCAGCACAACCGGGACTAGCCCGTACAATGAGCAGTTCTTC. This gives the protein CASSTTGTSPYNEQFF.

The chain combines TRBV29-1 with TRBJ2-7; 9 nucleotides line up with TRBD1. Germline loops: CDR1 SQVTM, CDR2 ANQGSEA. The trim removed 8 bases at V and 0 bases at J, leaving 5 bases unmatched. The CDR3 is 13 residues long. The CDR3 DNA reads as TGCAGCATTCCGGGACAGGGCTCCTACGAGCAGTACTTC. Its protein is CSIPGQGSYEQYF.

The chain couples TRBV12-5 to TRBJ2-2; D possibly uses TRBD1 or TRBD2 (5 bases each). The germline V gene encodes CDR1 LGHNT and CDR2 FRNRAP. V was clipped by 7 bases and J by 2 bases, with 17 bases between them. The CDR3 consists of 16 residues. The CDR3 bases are TGTGCTAGTGCCGACTCCCGGGACGGTAACACCGGGGAGCTGTTTTTT. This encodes CASADSRDGNTGELFF.

This CDR3 reads CASSTLGGGASPLHF. CDR3 nucleotide sequence: TGTGCCAGCAGTACCCTGGGAGGGGGCGCTTCACCCCTCCACTTT. The chain joins TRBV27 to TRBJ1-6; TRBD1 matches at 7 bases. CDR1 and CDR2 from the germline V gene are MNHEY and SMNVEV (reference sequence). CDR3 length equals 15 residues. The V gene end was trimmed by 5 bases and the J gene end by 9 bases; junction bases not matched to a gene: 10.

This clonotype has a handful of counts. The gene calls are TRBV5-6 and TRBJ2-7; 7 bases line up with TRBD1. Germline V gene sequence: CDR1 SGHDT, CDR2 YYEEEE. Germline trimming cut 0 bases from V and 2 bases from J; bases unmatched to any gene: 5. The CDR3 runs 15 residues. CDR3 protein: CASSLATGQTYEQYF. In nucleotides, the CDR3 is TGTGCCAGCAGCTTGGCCACGGGACAGACCTACGAGCAGTACTTC. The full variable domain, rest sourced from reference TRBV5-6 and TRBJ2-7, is DAGVTQSPTHLIKTRGQQVTLRCSPKSGHDTVSWYQQALGQGPQFIFQYYEEEERQRGNFPDRFSGHQFPNYSSELNVNALLLGDSALYLCASSLATGQTYEQYFGPGTRLTVT.

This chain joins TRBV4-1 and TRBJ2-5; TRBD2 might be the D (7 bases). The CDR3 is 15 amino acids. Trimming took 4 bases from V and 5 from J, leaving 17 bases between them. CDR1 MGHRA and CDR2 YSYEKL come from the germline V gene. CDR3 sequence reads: CASSLRRGAGETQYF. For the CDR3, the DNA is TGCGCCAGCAGCCTTCGTCGGGGGGCTGGGGAGACCCAGTACTTC.

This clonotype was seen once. CDR3 DNA sequence: TGCAGCGTTGTGTCTAGGGGACTAGCGGGGGGTCATACCTACGAGCAGTACTTC. Translated: CSVVSRGLAGGHTYEQYF. The rearrangement uses TRBV29-1 and TRBJ2-7; 15 bases match TRBD2. The CDR3 has 18 amino acids. From germline, CDR1 is SQVTM and CDR2 ANQGSEA. J lost 2 bases, V lost 4 bases, and 12 bases had no gene match.

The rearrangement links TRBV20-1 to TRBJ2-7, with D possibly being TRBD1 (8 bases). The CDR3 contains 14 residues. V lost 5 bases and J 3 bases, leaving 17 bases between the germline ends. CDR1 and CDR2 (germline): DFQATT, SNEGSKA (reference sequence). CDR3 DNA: TGCAGTGCTCCAGGGGGCGGGGGAGGCTACGAGCAGTACTTC. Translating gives CSAPGGGGGYEQYF.

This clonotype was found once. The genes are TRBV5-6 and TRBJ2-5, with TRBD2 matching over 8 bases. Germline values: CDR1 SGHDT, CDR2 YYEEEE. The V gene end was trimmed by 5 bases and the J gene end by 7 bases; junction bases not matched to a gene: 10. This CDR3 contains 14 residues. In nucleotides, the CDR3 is TGTGCCAGCAGAGGCGGGGGGCATGCTGGGACCCAGTACTTC. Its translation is CASRGGGHAGTQYF.

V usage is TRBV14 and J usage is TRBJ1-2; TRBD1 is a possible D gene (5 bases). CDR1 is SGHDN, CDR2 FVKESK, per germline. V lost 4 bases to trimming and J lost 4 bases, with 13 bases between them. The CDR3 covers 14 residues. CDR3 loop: CASSLFDSPYGYTF. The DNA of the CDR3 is TGTGCCAGCAGCCTTTTCGACAGCCCCTATGGCTACACCTTC.

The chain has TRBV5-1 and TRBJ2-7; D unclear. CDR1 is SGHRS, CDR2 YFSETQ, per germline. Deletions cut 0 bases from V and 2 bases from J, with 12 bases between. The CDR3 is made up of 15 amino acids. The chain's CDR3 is CASSLEEAHAYEQYF. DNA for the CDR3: TGCGCCAGCAGCTTGGAAGAGGCCCACGCCTACGAGCAGTACTTC.

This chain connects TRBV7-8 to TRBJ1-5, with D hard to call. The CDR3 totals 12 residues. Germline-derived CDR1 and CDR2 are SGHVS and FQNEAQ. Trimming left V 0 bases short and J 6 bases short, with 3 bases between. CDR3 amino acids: CASSLAAQPQHF. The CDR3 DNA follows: TGTGCCAGCAGCTTAGCTGCTCAGCCCCAGCATTTT. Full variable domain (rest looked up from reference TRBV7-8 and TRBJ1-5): GAGVSQSPRYKVAKRGQDVALRCDPISGHVSLFWYQQALGQGPEFLTYFQNEAQLDKSGLPSDRFFAERPEGSVSTLKIQRTQQEDSAVYLCASSLAAQPQHFGDGTRLSIL.

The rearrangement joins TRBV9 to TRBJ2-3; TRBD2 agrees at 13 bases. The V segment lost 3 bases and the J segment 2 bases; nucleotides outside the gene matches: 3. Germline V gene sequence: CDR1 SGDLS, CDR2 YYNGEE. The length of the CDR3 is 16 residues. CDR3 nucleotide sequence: TGTGCCAGCAGCGAGACTAGCGGGGGGACCACAGATACGCAGTATTTT. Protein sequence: CASSETSGGTTDTQYF.

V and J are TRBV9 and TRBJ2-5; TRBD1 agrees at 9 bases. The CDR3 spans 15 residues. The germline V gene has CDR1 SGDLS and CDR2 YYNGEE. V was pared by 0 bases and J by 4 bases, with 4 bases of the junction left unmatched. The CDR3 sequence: CASSVAWDRAETQYF. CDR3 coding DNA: TGTGCCAGCAGCGTAGCCTGGGACAGGGCAGAGACCCAGTACTTC.

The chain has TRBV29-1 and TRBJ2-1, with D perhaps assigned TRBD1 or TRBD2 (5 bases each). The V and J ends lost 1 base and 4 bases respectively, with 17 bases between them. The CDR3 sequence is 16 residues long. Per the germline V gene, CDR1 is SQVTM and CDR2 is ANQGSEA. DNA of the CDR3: TGCAGCGTTGAAGGGGCCCCGCGAGGGGTTTACAATGAGCAGTTCTTC. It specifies CSVEGAPRGVYNEQFF.

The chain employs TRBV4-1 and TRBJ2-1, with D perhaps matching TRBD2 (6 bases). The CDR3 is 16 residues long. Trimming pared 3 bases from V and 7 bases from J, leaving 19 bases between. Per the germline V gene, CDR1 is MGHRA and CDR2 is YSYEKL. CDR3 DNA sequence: TGCGCCAGCAGCCAGAGCTGGGACTGGACCAAGAATGAGCAGTTCTTC. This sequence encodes CASSQSWDWTKNEQFF.

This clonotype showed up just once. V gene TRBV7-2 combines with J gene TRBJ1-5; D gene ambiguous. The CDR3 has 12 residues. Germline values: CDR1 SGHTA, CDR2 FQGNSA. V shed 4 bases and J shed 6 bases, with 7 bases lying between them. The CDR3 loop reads CASSSGVQPQHF. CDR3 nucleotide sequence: TGTGCCAGCAGCTCGGGAGTTCAGCCCCAGCATTTT.

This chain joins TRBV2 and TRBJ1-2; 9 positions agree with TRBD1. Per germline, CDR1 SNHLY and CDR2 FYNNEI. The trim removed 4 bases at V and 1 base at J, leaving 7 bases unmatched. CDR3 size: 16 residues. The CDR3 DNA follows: TGTGCCAGCAGTGCCGGGACAGGGCTCAGTAACTATGGCTACACCTTC. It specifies CASSAGTGLSNYGYTF.

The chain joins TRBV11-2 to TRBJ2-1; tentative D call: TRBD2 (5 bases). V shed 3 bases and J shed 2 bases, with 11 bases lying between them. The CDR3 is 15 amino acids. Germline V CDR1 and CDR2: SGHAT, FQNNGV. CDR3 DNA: TGTGCCAGCAGCTTTGACCGGGATACCTACAATGAGCAGTTCTTC. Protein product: CASSFDRDTYNEQFF.

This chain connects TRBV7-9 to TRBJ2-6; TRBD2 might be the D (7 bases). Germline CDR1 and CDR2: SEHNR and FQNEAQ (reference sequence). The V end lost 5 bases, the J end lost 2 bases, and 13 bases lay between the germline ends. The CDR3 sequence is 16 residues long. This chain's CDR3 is CASSPPGGPGANVLTF. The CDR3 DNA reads TGTGCCAGCAGCCCGCCGGGGGGCCCTGGGGCCAACGTCCTGACTTTC.

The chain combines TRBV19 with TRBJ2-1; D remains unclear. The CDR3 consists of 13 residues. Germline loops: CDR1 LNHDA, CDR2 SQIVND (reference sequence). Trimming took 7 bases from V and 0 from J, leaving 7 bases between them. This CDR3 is CASNLGSYNEQFF. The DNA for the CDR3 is TGTGCCAGTAATTTAGGCTCCTACAATGAGCAGTTCTTC.

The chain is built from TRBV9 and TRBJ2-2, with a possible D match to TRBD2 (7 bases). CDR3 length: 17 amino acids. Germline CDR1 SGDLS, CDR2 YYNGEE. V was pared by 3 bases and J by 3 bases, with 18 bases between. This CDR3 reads CASSAPTGGPDTGELFF. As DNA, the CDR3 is TGTGCCAGCAGCGCCCCTACGGGGGGCCCGGACACCGGGGAGCTGTTTTTT.

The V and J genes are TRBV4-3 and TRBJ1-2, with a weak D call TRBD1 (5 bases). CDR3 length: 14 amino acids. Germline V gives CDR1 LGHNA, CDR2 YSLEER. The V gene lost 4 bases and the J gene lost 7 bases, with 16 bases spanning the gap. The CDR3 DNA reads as TGCGCCAGCAGCCCCTCTCGGGGGGATTCTGGCTACACCTTC. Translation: CASSPSRGDSGYTF.

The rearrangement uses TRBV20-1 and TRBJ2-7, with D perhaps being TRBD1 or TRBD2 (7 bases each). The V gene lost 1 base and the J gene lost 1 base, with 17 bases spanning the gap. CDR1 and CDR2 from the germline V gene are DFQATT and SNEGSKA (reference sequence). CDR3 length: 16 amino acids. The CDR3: CSARAPAGGDSYEQYF. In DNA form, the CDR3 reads TGCAGTGCTAGAGCCCCCGCAGGGGGGGATTCCTACGAGCAGTACTTC.

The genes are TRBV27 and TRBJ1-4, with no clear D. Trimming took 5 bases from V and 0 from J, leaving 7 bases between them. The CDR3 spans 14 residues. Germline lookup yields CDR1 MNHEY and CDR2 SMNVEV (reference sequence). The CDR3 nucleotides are TGTGCCAGCAGTGACCCTCCAACTAATGAAAAACTGTTTTTT. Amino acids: CASSDPPTNEKLFF.

The CDR3 sequence is CASSSTSHGNEQFF. The CDR3 DNA reads TGTGCCAGCAGCTCGACTAGCCACGGCAATGAGCAGTTCTTC. The rearrangement links TRBV12-3 or TRBV12-4 to TRBJ2-1, with 7 bases fitting TRBD2. The CDR3 runs 14 residues. The trim removed 6 bases at V and 6 bases at J, leaving 8 bases unmatched.

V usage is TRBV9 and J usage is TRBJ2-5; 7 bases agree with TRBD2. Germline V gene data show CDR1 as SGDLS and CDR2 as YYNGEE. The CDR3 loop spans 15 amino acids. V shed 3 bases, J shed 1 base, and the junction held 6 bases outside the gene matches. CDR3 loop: CASSAPGGGQETQYF. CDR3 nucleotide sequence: TGTGCCAGCAGCGCCCCCGGCGGGGGCCAAGAGACCCAGTACTTC.